This is a list of T cell receptor beta chains from one sample in a study of cytomegalovirus exposure and HLA in healthy donors. Sequencing was performed with immunoSEQ multiplex PCR; in TCRdb, only in-frame clones are kept and a portion is missing. The table includes 150,000 to 200,000 clones, roughly 79% detected once. Sequencing input: PBMCs. The receptors shown here come from a man between 18 and 29 years old in good health and CMV-seropositive. Each CDR3 is given with its conserved first and last residue. A D gene is named only where the DNA matches it firmly. Not every row has a clone size; where given, it reads once, few, many or a size class.

V gene: TRBV10-3
clone size: -
D gene: -
J gene: TRBJ2-1
CDR3 protein: CAISDLEYEQFF
CDR3 DNA: TGTGCCATCAGTGATTTGGAGTATGAGCAGTTCTTC

V gene: TRBV11-2
clone size: -
D gene: -
J gene: TRBJ2-7
CDR3 protein: CASSFFPYEQYF
CDR3 DNA: TGTGCCAGCAGCTTCTTTCCCTACGAGCAGTACTTC

V gene: TRBV11-2
clone size: -
D gene: TRBD1
J gene: TRBJ1-5
CDR3 protein: CASSLTGGGYQPQHF
CDR3 DNA: TGTGCCAGCAGCTTGACAGGGGGCGGCTATCAGCCCCAGCATTTT

V gene: TRBV6-5
clone size: -
D gene: -
J gene: TRBJ2-2
CDR3 protein: CASSPDSSGDGLFF
CDR3 DNA: TGTGCCAGCAGTCCAGATAGCTCCGGGGATGGGCTGTTTTTT

V gene: TRBV7-2
clone size: -
D gene: TRBD2
J gene: TRBJ2-2
CDR3 protein: CASSFPIAGGSDTGELFF
CDR3 DNA: TGTGCCAGCAGCTTCCCCATAGCGGGAGGCAGCGACACCGGGGAGCTGTTTTTT

V gene: TRBV29-1
clone size: -
D gene: TRBD1
J gene: TRBJ1-2
CDR3 protein: CSVVIQGPYGYTF
CDR3 DNA: TGCAGCGTAGTTATACAGGGGCCCTATGGCTACACCTTC

V gene: TRBV7-3
clone size: -
D gene: -
J gene: TRBJ2-1
CDR3 protein: CASSFTGKGDNEQFF
CDR3 DNA: TGTGCCAGCAGCTTCACAGGGAAAGGGGACAATGAGCAGTTCTTC

V gene: TRBV11-2
clone size: -
D gene: TRBD2
J gene: TRBJ2-7
CDR3 protein: CASIPWGGVGGEQYF
CDR3 DNA: TGTGCCAGCATCCCGTGGGGGGGTGTTGGTGGCGAGCAGTACTTC

V gene: TRBV7-9
clone size: -
D gene: -
J gene: TRBJ1-5
CDR3 protein: CASSLALGRNNQPQHF
CDR3 DNA: TGTGCCAGCAGCTTAGCTCTCGGCAGGAACAATCAGCCCCAGCATTTT

V gene: TRBV19
clone size: -
D gene: -
J gene: TRBJ1-4
CDR3 protein: CATGEEAPWGGLFF
CDR3 DNA: TGTGCCACCGGCGAGGAGGCCCCTTGGGGGGGACTGTTTTTT

V gene: TRBV10-2
clone size: -
D gene: TRBD1
J gene: TRBJ2-5
CDR3 protein: CASTRGTDEETQYF
CDR3 DNA: TGCGCCAGCACACGAGGGACAGATGAAGAGACCCAGTACTTC

V gene: TRBV4-2
clone size: -
D gene: -
J gene: TRBJ2-5
CDR3 protein: CASSHSGTHLERETQYF
CDR3 DNA: TGTGCCAGCAGCCATTCCGGGACACACTTGGAGAGGGAGACCCAGTACTTC

V gene: TRBV4-1
clone size: -
D gene: -
J gene: TRBJ2-1
CDR3 protein: CASSQVGGIDGVEQFF
CDR3 DNA: TGCGCCAGCAGCCAAGTTGGCGGGATTGATGGTGTTGAGCAGTTCTTC

V gene: TRBV30
clone size: -
D gene: TRBD1
J gene: TRBJ1-1
CDR3 protein: CAWRMTGGTEAFF
CDR3 DNA: TGTGCCTGGAGGATGACAGGGGGTACTGAAGCTTTCTTT

V gene: TRBV2
clone size: -
D gene: -
J gene: TRBJ2-1
CDR3 protein: CASTVAGSFNEQFF
CDR3 DNA: TGTGCCAGCACTGTCGCGGGATCCTTCAATGAGCAGTTCTTC

V gene: TRBV13
clone size: -
D gene: -
J gene: TRBJ2-7
CDR3 protein: CASTLDGAYEQYF
CDR3 DNA: TGTGCCAGCACCTTGGACGGGGCCTACGAGCAGTACTTC

V gene: TRBV14
clone size: -
D gene: -
J gene: TRBJ2-3
CDR3 protein: CASSFGQYTDTQYF
CDR3 DNA: TGTGCCAGCAGCTTTGGACAGTACACAGATACGCAGTATTTT

V gene: TRBV11-2
clone size: few
D gene: -
J gene: TRBJ2-1
CDR3 protein: CASSLVGSRSNEQFF
CDR3 DNA: TGTGCCAGCAGCTTAGTGGGTAGCCGCAGCAATGAGCAGTTCTTC

V gene: TRBV5-4
clone size: -
D gene: -
J gene: TRBJ1-1
CDR3 protein: CASSLSGGAGLTEAFF
CDR3 DNA: TGTGCCAGCAGCTTGTCCGGAGGGGCAGGGCTGACTGAAGCTTTCTTT

V gene: TRBV9
clone size: -
D gene: -
J gene: TRBJ2-5
CDR3 protein: CASSQQGEAETQYF
CDR3 DNA: TGTGCCAGCAGCCAGCAGGGCGAGGCAGAGACCCAGTACTTC

V gene: TRBV10-3
clone size: few
D gene: TRBD1
J gene: TRBJ1-1
CDR3 protein: CAISQGANTEAFF
CDR3 DNA: TGTGCCATCAGTCAGGGGGCCAACACTGAAGCTTTCTTT

V gene: TRBV28
clone size: -
D gene: TRBD1
J gene: TRBJ2-7
CDR3 protein: CASSFDRGDLSYEQYF
CDR3 DNA: TGTGCCAGCAGTTTCGACAGGGGGGACTTATCCTACGAGCAGTACTTC

V gene: TRBV4-1
clone size: -
D gene: -
J gene: TRBJ1-5
CDR3 protein: CASSPSAQGPQHF
CDR3 DNA: TGCGCCAGCAGCCCCAGCGCCCAAGGGCCCCAGCATTTT

V gene: TRBV7-2
clone size: -
D gene: -
J gene: TRBJ2-1
CDR3 protein: CASSPGILIHEQFF
CDR3 DNA: TGTGCCAGCAGCCCAGGGATCCTTATCCATGAGCAGTTCTTC

V gene: TRBV19
clone size: -
D gene: TRBD2
J gene: TRBJ2-1
CDR3 protein: CASSIDGSGRAGEQFF
CDR3 DNA: TGTGCCAGTAGTATAGACGGTAGCGGGAGGGCGGGTGAGCAGTTCTTC

V gene: TRBV27
clone size: few
D gene: TRBD1
J gene: TRBJ2-7
CDR3 protein: CASSLSRLGQGNEQYF
CDR3 DNA: TGTGCCAGCAGTTTATCCCGGTTGGGACAGGGAAACGAGCAGTACTTC

V gene: TRBV10-3
clone size: once
D gene: TRBD1
J gene: TRBJ2-2
CDR3 protein: CAITGGGGTGELFF
CDR3 DNA: TGTGCCATCACAGGGGGCGGAGGCACCGGGGAGCTGTTTTTT

V gene: TRBV15
clone size: -
D gene: -
J gene: TRBJ2-2
CDR3 protein: CATSRDWRGRTGELFF
CDR3 DNA: TGTGCCACCAGCAGAGATTGGAGGGGGCGGACCGGGGAGCTGTTTTTT

V gene: TRBV28
clone size: -
D gene: TRBD1
J gene: TRBJ1-1
CDR3 protein: CASRKSGQARNTEAFF
CDR3 DNA: TGTGCCAGCAGAAAATCGGGACAGGCAAGGAACACTGAAGCTTTCTTT

V gene: TRBV4-3
clone size: -
D gene: -
J gene: TRBJ1-4
CDR3 protein: CASSHESEFGGAEKLFF
CDR3 DNA: TGCGCCAGCAGCCATGAATCAGAGTTTGGGGGCGCCGAAAAACTGTTTTTT

V gene: TRBV27
clone size: -
D gene: TRBD1
J gene: TRBJ1-1
CDR3 protein: CASSLRGQGTEAFF
CDR3 DNA: TGTGCCAGCAGTTTACGGGGACAGGGCACTGAAGCTTTCTTT

V gene: TRBV4-3
clone size: -
D gene: TRBD2
J gene: TRBJ2-3
CDR3 protein: CASSPLAGEADTQYF
CDR3 DNA: TGCGCCAGCAGCCCCCTAGCGGGAGAGGCAGATACGCAGTATTTT

V gene: TRBV5-6
clone size: -
D gene: TRBD1
J gene: TRBJ1-1
CDR3 protein: CASSVEGAATEAFF
CDR3 DNA: TGTGCCAGCAGCGTCGAGGGGGCGGCCACTGAAGCTTTCTTT

V gene: TRBV7-8
clone size: -
D gene: -
J gene: TRBJ1-5
CDR3 protein: CASSAPGRGNQPQHF
CDR3 DNA: TGTGCCAGCAGCGCCCCGGGCAGGGGCAATCAGCCCCAGCATTTT

V gene: TRBV11-1
clone size: few
D gene: TRBD1
J gene: TRBJ2-2
CDR3 protein: CASSSGTGDTGELFF
CDR3 DNA: TGTGCCAGCAGCTCCGGGACAGGGGACACCGGGGAGCTGTTTTTT

V gene: TRBV2
clone size: -
D gene: TRBD1
J gene: TRBJ1-2
CDR3 protein: CASSRLQGAGGYTF
CDR3 DNA: TGTGCCAGCAGTCGTTTACAGGGGGCGGGAGGCTACACCTTC

V gene: TRBV5-4
clone size: once
D gene: TRBD1
J gene: TRBJ2-2
CDR3 protein: CASSPGTEPFTGELFF
CDR3 DNA: TGTGCCAGCAGCCCCGGGACAGAACCCTTCACCGGGGAGCTGTTTTTT

V gene: TRBV9
clone size: -
D gene: -
J gene: TRBJ2-6
CDR3 protein: CASARWGVRPGANVLTF
CDR3 DNA: TGTGCCAGCGCTCGTTGGGGGGTACGGCCTGGGGCCAACGTCCTGACTTTC

V gene: TRBV29-1
clone size: once
D gene: -
J gene: TRBJ1-2
CDR3 protein: CSVEDLAGDYGYTF
CDR3 DNA: TGCAGCGTTGAAGATTTGGCAGGGGACTATGGCTACACCTTC

V gene: TRBV6-5
clone size: -
D gene: -
J gene: TRBJ1-3
CDR3 protein: CASSYPDAVAGNTIYF
CDR3 DNA: TGTGCCAGCAGTTACCCCGACGCGGTGGCTGGAAACACCATATATTTT

V gene: TRBV19
clone size: -
D gene: -
J gene: TRBJ1-2
CDR3 protein: CASSTSAYYGYTF
CDR3 DNA: TGTGCCAGTAGTACCTCAGCGTACTATGGCTACACCTTC

V gene: TRBV5-5
clone size: few
D gene: -
J gene: TRBJ1-1
CDR3 protein: CASSLVGQFNTEAFF
CDR3 DNA: TGTGCCAGCAGCTTGGTTGGTCAGTTCAACACTGAAGCTTTCTTT

V gene: TRBV6-1
clone size: -
D gene: -
J gene: TRBJ1-1
CDR3 protein: CASSEARGPTEAFF
CDR3 DNA: TGTGCCAGCAGTGAAGCGCGGGGGCCCACTGAAGCTTTCTTT

V gene: TRBV7-9
clone size: -
D gene: -
J gene: TRBJ2-1
CDR3 protein: CASSLAGMGGPYNEQFF
CDR3 DNA: TGTGCCAGCAGCTTAGCGGGCATGGGGGGGCCCTACAATGAGCAGTTCTTC

V gene: TRBV6-5
clone size: -
D gene: -
J gene: TRBJ2-1
CDR3 protein: CATSQGGSYNEQFF
CDR3 DNA: TGTGCCACTTCTCAGGGGGGCTCCTACAATGAGCAGTTCTTC

V gene: TRBV5-1
clone size: -
D gene: -
J gene: TRBJ2-3
CDR3 protein: CASSLAGGTSTDTQYF
CDR3 DNA: TGCGCCAGCAGCTTGGCTGGGGGGACGAGCACAGATACGCAGTATTTT

V gene: TRBV5-1
clone size: -
D gene: TRBD1
J gene: TRBJ2-7
CDR3 protein: CASSLGTAKNEQYF
CDR3 DNA: TGCGCCAGCAGCCTCGGGACAGCTAAGAACGAGCAGTACTTC

V gene: TRBV7-2
clone size: -
D gene: -
J gene: TRBJ1-5
CDR3 protein: CASSLGGGQPQHF
CDR3 DNA: TGTGCCAGCAGCTTAGGTGGGGGGCAGCCCCAGCATTTT